The 5 T cell receptor beta chains below were found in one sample sequenced in a study of T cells in Graves' hyperthyroidism and ophthalmopathy. RNA transcripts provided the source from which TCR beta CDR3 regions were amplified. The HTBI set primed first-round TCR CDR3 RT-PCR. In TCRdb, the multiplex PCR reads were re-called with MiXCR into one record per CDR3 protein. The data contain roughly 500,000 distinct CDR3 sequences, about 15% of them singletons. Sequences were obtained from blood. The receptors originated from a woman aged 30 to 39 with Graves' hyperthyroidism that later progressed to Graves' ophthalmopathy.

The J gene is TRBJ1-5, the V gene TRBV28; D is perhaps TRBD1 (6 bases). Germline V lookup: CDR1 MDHEN, CDR2 SYDVKM. The CDR3 runs to 13 residues. With 10 bases removed from V and 7 bases from J, the gap between germline ends came to 17 bases. In DNA, the CDR3 is TGTGCCACCTCGACGGGGGGGGCCCAGCCCCAGCATTTT. This sequence encodes CATSTGGAQPQHF.

The chain uses TRBV20-1 and TRBJ1-6, with D maybe TRBD1 (5 bases). Looked up from germline, CDR1 is DFQATT and CDR2 is SNEGSKA (reference sequence). V lost 3 bases, J lost 10 bases, and 13 bases lay in between. This CDR3 contains 13 residues. For the CDR3, the DNA is TGCAGTGCTAGGGATTCCAGGGAATCACCCCTCCACTTT. It translates to CSARDSRESPLHF.

The rearrangement links TRBV4-2 to TRBJ2-7, with TRBD2 matching over 8 bases. V dropped 1 base and J dropped 4; count of bases not matched to a gene: 12. The germline CDR1 and CDR2 sequences are LGHNA and YNFKEQ. This CDR3 spans 17 amino acids. The DNA for the CDR3 is TGTGCCAGCAGCCAAGGCGACGGGAGGGCCAAGGAGTACGAGCAGTACTTC. This gives the protein CASSQGDGRAKEYEQYF.

The sample holds a few counts of this clonotype. One end of the junction is discordant with germline, which a read error may explain. The rearrangement links TRBV3-1 to TRBJ2-5; D call uncertain. Germline V gene sequence: CDR1 LGHDT, CDR2 YNNKEL (reference sequence). This CDR3 is 12 amino acids long. This CDR3 is CASSQVQGTQYF. CDR3 in DNA: TGTGCCAGCAGCCAGGTACAAGGGACCCAGTACTTC.

The V and J genes are TRBV7-9 and TRBJ2-7, with unresolved D. The CDR3 loop spans 15 amino acids. Germline CDR1 reads SEHNR; CDR2 reads FQNEAQ (reference sequence). Trimming left V 4 bases short and J 6 bases short, with 19 bases between. In DNA form, the CDR3 reads TGTGCCAGCAGCTCCCTTAAGGACGACGGGCGCGAGCAGTACTTC. Its translation is CASSSLKDDGREQYF.